The rows below give T cell receptor beta chains drawn from one sample of a study of shared T cell receptors in the human thymus. The repertoire was sequenced with immunoSEQ multiplex PCR; TCRdb's copy has only in-frame clones and lacks some. The sample shows hundreds of thousands of clones, around 87% of them seen only once. This sample also appeared in a second study, on human thymus T cells.

The sample was thymocytes. The receptors here all came from a boy younger than two with a congenital heart defect. CDR3s include the opening cysteine and the closing phenylalanine or tryptophan. Each record gives: D gene, V gene, J gene, clone size, CDR3 length, CDR3 protein, CDR3 DNA. A D gene is named only where the DNA matches it firmly. Not all rows give a size; the values are once, few, many and, for expanded clones, a class.

-	TRBV19	TRBJ1-3	few	13	CASSRDIGNTIYF	TGTGCCAGCTCCCGGGACATTGGAAACACCATATATTTT
TRBD2	TRBV5-1	TRBJ2-5	-	14	CASSLAGGGETQYF	TGCGCCAGCAGCTTAGCGGGAGGAGGAGAGACCCAGTACTTC
-	TRBV14	TRBJ2-7	-	15	CASSQAPGQSYEQYF	TGTGCCAGCAGCCAGGCTCCGGGACAAAGCTACGAGCAGTACTTC
-	TRBV6-5	TRBJ2-5	-	15	CASSRQGAGWETQYF	TGTGCCAGCAGTAGACAGGGCGCGGGGTGGGAGACCCAGTACTTC
-	TRBV30	TRBJ1-4	few	15	CAWSREEVRDEKLFF	TGTGCCTGGAGTAGGGAAGAGGTCAGGGATGAAAAACTGTTTTTT
-	TRBV11-2	TRBJ2-7	-	15	CASSFMGNRNYEQYF	TGTGCCAGCAGCTTCATGGGCAATCGAAACTACGAGCAGTACTTC
-	TRBV5-6	TRBJ1-2	-	13	CASSLQGNYGYTF	TGTGCCAGCAGCTTACAGGGAAACTATGGCTACACCTTC
TRBD1	TRBV14	TRBJ2-2	-	17	CASSQHRDRGQNGELFF	TGTGCCAGCAGCCAACATCGCGACAGGGGGCAAAACGGGGAGCTGTTTTTT
TRBD1	TRBV5-1	TRBJ2-7	-	15	CASSLGTGIAYEQYF	TGCGCCAGCAGCTTGGGGACAGGGATCGCCTACGAGCAGTACTTC
-	TRBV19	TRBJ2-1	-	15	CASSIPGRGNNEQFF	TGTGCCAGTAGTATCCCGGGGAGGGGGAACAATGAGCAGTTCTTC
TRBD2	TRBV5-1	TRBJ2-5	-	14	CASSASSGRETQYF	TGCGCCAGCAGCGCGTCTAGCGGGAGAGAGACCCAGTACTTC
-	TRBV28	TRBJ2-2	-	16	CASSLCPTKGTGELFF	TGTGCCAGCAGTTTATGTCCGACTAAGGGAACCGGGGAGCTGTTTTTT
-	TRBV9	TRBJ2-1	once	16	CASSSTYGTTYNEQFF	TGTGCCAGCAGCTCCACCTATGGAACTACGTACAATGAGCAGTTCTTC
TRBD1	TRBV28	TRBJ2-2	-	16	CASSFPGQGSTGELFF	TGTGCCAGCAGTTTTCCGGGACAGGGCAGCACCGGGGAGCTGTTTTTT
-	TRBV7-8	TRBJ2-5	-	15	CASSLARLVQETQYF	TGTGCCAGCAGCTTAGCGCGGTTGGTACAAGAGACCCAGTACTTC